A selection of T cell receptor beta chains follows, all from one sample in a study of T cell repertoires in cytomegalovirus infection. A single record per CDR3 protein comes from TCRdb applying MiXCR to the reads. The sample carries more than 500,000 distinct CDR3 sequences, approximately 15% recorded once. Sequencing was performed on CD8+ T cells from PBMCs. The receptors were gathered from a human donor in good health (CMV status not recorded). Some clones in this sample may be carry-over from other donors' samples. The CDR3 runs from the conserved cysteine through the conserved F or W. The D gene is left open where the match is weak. Some rows mark clone size as missing; the rest say once, few, many or name a class of expanded clone.

v_call	j_call	clone_size	d_call	cdr3_nt	cdr3_aa
TRBV5-6	TRBJ2-3	-	-	TGTGCCAGCAGCTTGGCCTCGACAGAGAGCACAGATACGCAGTATTTT	CASSLASTESTDTQYF
TRBV30	TRBJ2-5	-	TRBD2	TGTGCCTGGAGCAGCGGGAGGGGGGTACAGACCCAGTACTTC	CAWSSGRGVQTQYF
TRBV15	TRBJ2-7	-	-	TGTGCCACCAGCCTGGGCGAATTTACCTACGAGCAGTACTTC	CATSLGEFTYEQYF
TRBV20-1	TRBJ2-7	-	TRBD1	TGCAGTGCTAGAGGCCCGGGGACAGGGGGCAACTATTTCTCCTACGAGCAGTACTTC	CSARGPGTGGNYFSYEQYF
TRBV7-9	TRBJ2-7	many	-	TGTGCCAGCTCGACGGACGGAGTCTACGAGCAGTACTTC	CASSTDGVYEQYF
TRBV28	TRBJ1-1	few	-	TGTGCCAGCAGTTTTTCCATAGGGGGGGATAGCACTGAAGCTTTCTTT	CASSFSIGGDSTEAFF
TRBV7-2	TRBJ1-1	many	-	TGTGCCAGCACCCTAGCGAGCTGGAACACTGAAGCTTTCTTT	CASTLASWNTEAFF
TRBV6-5	TRBJ1-6	-	-	TGTGCCAGCAGCCGCAACGGGGGGCACTCCTATAATTCACCCCTCCACTTT	CASSRNGGHSYNSPLHF
TRBV10-2	TRBJ1-2	many	TRBD1	TGCGCCAGCACCACAGGGGCAGGAGGCTACACCTTC	CASTTGAGGYTF
TRBV24-1	TRBJ2-7	many	-	TGTGCCACCAGTGATGGGTACGAGCAGTACTTC	CATSDGYEQYF
TRBV3-1	TRBJ2-1	-	-	TGTGCCAGCAGTCCCTGGGGGAGTGGCTACAATGAGCAGTTCTTC	CASSPWGSGYNEQFF
TRBV2	TRBJ1-4	few	-	TGTGCCAGCAGTCCTTTTTTCAGTGCAACTAATGAAAAACTGTTTTTT	CASSPFFSATNEKLFF
TRBV7-9	TRBJ2-7	many	-	TGTGCCAGCAGCTTAGGGGGAGAAAGCTACGAGCAGTACTTC	CASSLGGESYEQYF
TRBV20-1	TRBJ2-7	-	-	TGCAGTGCTAGAGATACAGCCGGAGGAGAGCCCTACGAGCAGTACTTC	CSARDTAGGEPYEQYF
TRBV27	TRBJ1-4	-	TRBD1	TGTGCCAGCAGTCCCCGGGACAGAGTTAATGAAAAACTGTTTTTT	CASSPRDRVNEKLFF
TRBV6-6	TRBJ2-5	-	-	TGTGCCAGCAGTTACTCCTCTTACCAAGAGACCCAGTACTTC	CASSYSSYQETQYF
TRBV27	TRBJ1-1	few	TRBD1	TGTGCCAGCAGTTCCGGGACAGGGGGAATGGCTGAAGCTTTCTTT	CASSSGTGGMAEAFF